This T cell receptor (beta chain) came from a study of Ad26.COV2.S vaccination and SARS-CoV-2 variants. Study conclusions and caveats: Vaccinees displayed broader spike-specific TCR repertoires than placebo recipients.

Only in-frame clones appear in the TCRdb table, and some are missing; sequencing was by immunoSEQ multiplex PCR. The table records roughly 510,000 clones, roughly 85% of them present only once. For this clone: What it recognizes is unknown.

Described treatment: 19 received Ad26.COV2.S at low or high dose, single or two shots; roughly five received placebo; per-sample allocation not given. At day 63 after the first vaccine or placebo injection, samples were drawn. In Boston, the donor was an adult between 18-55 years of age. This receptor was taken from a person between 18 and 65 years old who received the Ad26.COV2.S COVID-19 vaccine or a placebo. The specimen comprised peripheral blood, sampled in a trial of Ad26.COV2.S vaccine versus placebo.

The CDR3 loop is CATLRGYTF. CDR3 nucleotide sequence: TGTGCCACCCTCCGTGGCTACACCTTC. The V gene is TRBV24-1, the J gene TRBJ1-2, with D uncertain. Germline CDR1 and CDR2: KGHDR and SFDVKD. Trimming shortened V by 9 bases and J by 7 bases, and 5 bases separated the two germline ends. The length of the CDR3 is 9 residues.